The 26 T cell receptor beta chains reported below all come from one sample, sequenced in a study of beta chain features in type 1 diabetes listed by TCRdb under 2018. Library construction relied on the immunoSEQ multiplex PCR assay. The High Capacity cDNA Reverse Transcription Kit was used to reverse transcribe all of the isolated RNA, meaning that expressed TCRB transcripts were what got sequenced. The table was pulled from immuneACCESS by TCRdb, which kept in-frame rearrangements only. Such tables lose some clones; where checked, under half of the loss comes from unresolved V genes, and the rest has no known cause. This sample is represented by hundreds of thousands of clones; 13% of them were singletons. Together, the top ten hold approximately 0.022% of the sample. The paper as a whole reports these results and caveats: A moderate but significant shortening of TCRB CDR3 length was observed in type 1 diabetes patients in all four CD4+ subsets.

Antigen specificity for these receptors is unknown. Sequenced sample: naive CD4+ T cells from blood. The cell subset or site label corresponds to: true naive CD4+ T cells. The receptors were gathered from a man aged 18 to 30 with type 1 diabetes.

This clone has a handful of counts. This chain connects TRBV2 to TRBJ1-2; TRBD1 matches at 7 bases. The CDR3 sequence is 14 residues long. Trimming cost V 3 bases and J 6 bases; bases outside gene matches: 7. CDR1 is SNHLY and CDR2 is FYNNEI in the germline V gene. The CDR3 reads CASSDTLTGHGYTF. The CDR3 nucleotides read TGTGCCAGCAGTGATACCCTGACAGGGCATGGCTACACCTTC.

CDR3 DNA: TGTGCCAGCAGCCAATCTCTTTTTAAGGGCTACACCTTC. This codes for CASSQSLFKGYTF. This sequence joins TRBV14 and TRBJ1-2, with D uncertain. The germline V gene encodes CDR1 SGHDN and CDR2 FVKESK. The V end lost 2 bases, the J end lost 8 bases, and 12 bases lay between the germline ends. The CDR3 is 13 amino acids.

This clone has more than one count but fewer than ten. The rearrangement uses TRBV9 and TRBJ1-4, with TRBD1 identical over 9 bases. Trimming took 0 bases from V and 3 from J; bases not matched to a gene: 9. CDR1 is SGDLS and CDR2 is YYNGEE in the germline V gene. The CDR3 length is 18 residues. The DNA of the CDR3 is TGTGCCAGCAGCGTAGAAGGGACAGGGCTTCTGGCTAATGAAAAACTGTTTTTT. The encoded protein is CASSVEGTGLLANEKLFF.

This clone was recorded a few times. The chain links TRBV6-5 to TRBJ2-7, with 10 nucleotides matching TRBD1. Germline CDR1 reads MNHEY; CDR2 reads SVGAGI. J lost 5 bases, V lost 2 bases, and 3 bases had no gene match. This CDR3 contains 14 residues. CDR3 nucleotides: TGTGCCAGCAGTTACCGGGACAGGGGCCACGAGCAGTACTTC. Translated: CASSYRDRGHEQYF.

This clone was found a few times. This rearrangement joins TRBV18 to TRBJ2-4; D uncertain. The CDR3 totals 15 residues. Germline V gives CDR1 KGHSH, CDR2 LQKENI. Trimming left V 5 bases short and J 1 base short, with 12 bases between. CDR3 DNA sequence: TGTGCCAGCTCAGGATTCGAGGTGGCCAAAAACATTCAGTACTTC. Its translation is CASSGFEVAKNIQYF.

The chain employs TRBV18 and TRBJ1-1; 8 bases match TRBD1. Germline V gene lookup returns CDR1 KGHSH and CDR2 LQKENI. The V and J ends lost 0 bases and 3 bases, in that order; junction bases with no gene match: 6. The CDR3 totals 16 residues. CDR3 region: CASSPPDRALYTEAFF. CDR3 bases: TGTGCCAGCTCACCACCGGACAGGGCGCTGTACACTGAAGCTTTCTTT. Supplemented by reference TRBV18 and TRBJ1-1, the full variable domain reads NAGVMQNPRHLVRRRGQEARLRCSPMKGHSHVYWYRQLPEEGLKFMVYLQKENIIDESGMPKERFSAEFPKEGPSILRIQQVVRGDSAAYFCASSPPDRALYTEAFFGQGTRLTVV.

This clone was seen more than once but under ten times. In DNA, the CDR3 is TGTGCCAGCAGTCCCTTCCCTGGGGCCAACGTCCTGACTTTC. It translates to CASSPFPGANVLTF. V usage is TRBV25-1 and J usage is TRBJ2-6, with no clear D. V was trimmed by 5 bases and J by 2 bases, leaving 7 bases between them. This CDR3 has 14 amino acids. The germline V gene encodes CDR1 MGHDK and CDR2 SYGVNS.

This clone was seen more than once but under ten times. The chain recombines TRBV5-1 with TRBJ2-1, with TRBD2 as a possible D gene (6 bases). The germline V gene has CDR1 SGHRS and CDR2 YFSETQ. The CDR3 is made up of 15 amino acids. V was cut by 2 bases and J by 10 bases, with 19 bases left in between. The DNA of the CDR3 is TGCGCCAGCAGCTTTTCGCAGGAACTAGCTCTCGAGCAGTTCTTC. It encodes CASSFSQELALEQFF.

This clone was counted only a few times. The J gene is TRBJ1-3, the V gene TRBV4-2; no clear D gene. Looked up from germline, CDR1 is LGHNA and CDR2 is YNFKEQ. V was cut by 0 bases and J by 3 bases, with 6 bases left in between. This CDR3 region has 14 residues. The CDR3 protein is CASSQESHGNTIYF. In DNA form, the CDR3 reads TGTGCCAGCAGCCAAGAAAGCCATGGAAACACCATATATTTT.

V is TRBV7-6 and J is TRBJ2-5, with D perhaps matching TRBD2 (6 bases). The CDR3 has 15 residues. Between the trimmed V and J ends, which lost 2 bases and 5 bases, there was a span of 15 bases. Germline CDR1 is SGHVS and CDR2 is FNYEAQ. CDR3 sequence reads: CASSLRGDFLETQYF. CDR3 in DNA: TGTGCCAGCAGCTTACGCGGGGACTTCCTCGAGACCCAGTACTTC.

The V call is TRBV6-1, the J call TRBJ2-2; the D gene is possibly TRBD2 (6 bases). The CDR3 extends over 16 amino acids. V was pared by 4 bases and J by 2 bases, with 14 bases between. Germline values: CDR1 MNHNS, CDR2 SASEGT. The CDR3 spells CASSAGGTLNTGELFF. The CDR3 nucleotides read TGTGCCAGCAGTGCCGGCGGGACTCTTAACACCGGGGAGCTGTTTTTT.

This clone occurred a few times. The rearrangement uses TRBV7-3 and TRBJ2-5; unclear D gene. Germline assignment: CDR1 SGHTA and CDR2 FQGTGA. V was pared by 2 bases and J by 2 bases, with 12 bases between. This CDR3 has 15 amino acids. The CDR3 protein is CASSLLGRPQETQYF. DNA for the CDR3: TGTGCCAGCAGCTTATTAGGCCGCCCACAAGAGACCCAGTACTTC.

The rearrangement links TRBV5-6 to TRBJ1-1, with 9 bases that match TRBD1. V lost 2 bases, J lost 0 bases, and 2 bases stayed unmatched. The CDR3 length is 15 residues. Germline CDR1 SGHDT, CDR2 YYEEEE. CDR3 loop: CASSFGQGMNTEAFF. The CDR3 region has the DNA TGTGCCAGCAGCTTTGGACAGGGGATGAACACTGAAGCTTTCTTT. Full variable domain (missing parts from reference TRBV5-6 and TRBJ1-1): DAGVTQSPTHLIKTRGQQVTLRCSPKSGHDTVSWYQQALGQGPQFIFQYYEEEERQRGNFPDRFSGHQFPNYSSELNVNALLLGDSALYLCASSFGQGMNTEAFFGQGTRLTVV.

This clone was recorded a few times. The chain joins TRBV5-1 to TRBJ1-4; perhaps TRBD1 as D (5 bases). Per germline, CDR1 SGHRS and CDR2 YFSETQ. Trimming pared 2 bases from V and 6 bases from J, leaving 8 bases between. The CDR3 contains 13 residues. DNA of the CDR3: TGCGCCAGCAGCTTCCAGGGTGATGAAAAACTGTTTTTT. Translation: CASSFQGDEKLFF.

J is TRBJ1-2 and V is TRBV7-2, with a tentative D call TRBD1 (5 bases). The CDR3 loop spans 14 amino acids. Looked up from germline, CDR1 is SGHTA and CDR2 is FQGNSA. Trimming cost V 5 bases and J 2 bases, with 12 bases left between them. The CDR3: CASSHGTANYGYTF. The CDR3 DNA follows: TGTGCCAGCAGCCACGGGACCGCCAACTATGGCTACACCTTC.

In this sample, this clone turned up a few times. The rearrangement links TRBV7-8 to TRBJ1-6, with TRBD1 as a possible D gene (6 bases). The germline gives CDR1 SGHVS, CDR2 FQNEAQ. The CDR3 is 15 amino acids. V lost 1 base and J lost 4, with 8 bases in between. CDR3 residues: CASSLDQGYNSPLHF. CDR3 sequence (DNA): TGTGCCAGCAGCTTAGATCAGGGGTATAATTCACCCCTCCACTTT.

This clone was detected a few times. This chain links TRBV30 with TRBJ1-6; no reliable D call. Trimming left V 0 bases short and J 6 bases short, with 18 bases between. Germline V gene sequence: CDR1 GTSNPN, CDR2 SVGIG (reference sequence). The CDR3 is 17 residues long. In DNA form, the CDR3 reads TGTGCCTGGAGTGTACTATCATGGGGTGGGAGTAATTCACCCCTCCACTTT. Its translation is CAWSVLSWGGSNSPLHF.

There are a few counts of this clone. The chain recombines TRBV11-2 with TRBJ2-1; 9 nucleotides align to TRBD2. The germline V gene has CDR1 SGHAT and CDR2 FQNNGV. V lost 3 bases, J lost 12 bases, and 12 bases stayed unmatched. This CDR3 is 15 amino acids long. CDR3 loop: CASSFQRGGGEGQFF. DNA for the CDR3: TGTGCCAGCAGCTTCCAACGAGGCGGGGGGGAAGGGCAGTTCTTC.

CDR3 in amino acids: CATSRHQGGGSPLHF. The CDR3, as DNA: TGTGCCACCAGCAGACACCAGGGGGGAGGTTCACCCCTCCACTTT. This rearrangement joins TRBV15 to TRBJ1-6, with 7 nucleotides matching TRBD1. The ends lost 2 bases at V and 9 bases at J; junction bases unmatched: 7. This CDR3 spans 15 amino acids. Germline values: CDR1 LNHNV, CDR2 YYDKDF (reference sequence).

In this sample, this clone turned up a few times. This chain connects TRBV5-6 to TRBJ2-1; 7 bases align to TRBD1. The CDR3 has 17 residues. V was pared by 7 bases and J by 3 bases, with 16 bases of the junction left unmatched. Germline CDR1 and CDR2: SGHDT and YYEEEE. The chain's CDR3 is CASFLLGAGGYYNEQFF. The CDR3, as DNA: TGTGCCAGCTTTCTTTTGGGTGCAGGGGGATACTACAATGAGCAGTTCTTC.

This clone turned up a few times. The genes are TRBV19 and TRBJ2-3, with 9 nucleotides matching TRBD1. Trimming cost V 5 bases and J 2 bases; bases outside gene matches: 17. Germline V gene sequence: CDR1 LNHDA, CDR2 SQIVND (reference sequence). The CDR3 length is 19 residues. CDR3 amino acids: CASSHWDRVRNIYTDTQYF. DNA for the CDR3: TGTGCCAGTAGTCACTGGGACAGGGTCCGTAACATTTACACAGATACGCAGTATTTT.

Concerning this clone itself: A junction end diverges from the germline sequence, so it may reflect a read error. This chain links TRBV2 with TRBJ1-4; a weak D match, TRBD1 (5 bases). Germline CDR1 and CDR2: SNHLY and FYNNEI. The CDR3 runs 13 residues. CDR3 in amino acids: CASRRGANEKLFF. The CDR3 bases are TGTGCCAGCAGAAGGGGTGCTAATGAAAAGCTGTTTTTT.

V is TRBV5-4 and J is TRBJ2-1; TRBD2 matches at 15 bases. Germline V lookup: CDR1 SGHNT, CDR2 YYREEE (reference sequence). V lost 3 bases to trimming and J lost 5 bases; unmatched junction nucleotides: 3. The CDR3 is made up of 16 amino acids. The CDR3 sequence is CASSSGTSGGHNEQFF. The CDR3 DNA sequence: TGTGCCAGCAGCTCCGGGACTAGCGGGGGGCACAATGAGCAGTTCTTC.

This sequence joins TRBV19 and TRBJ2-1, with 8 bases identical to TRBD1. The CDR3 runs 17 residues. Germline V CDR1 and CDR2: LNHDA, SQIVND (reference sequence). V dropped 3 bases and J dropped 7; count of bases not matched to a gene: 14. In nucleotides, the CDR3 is TGTGCCAGTAGTATGGTTGGTTTGGGACAGGAACAAAATGAGCAGTTCTTC. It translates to CASSMVGLGQEQNEQFF.

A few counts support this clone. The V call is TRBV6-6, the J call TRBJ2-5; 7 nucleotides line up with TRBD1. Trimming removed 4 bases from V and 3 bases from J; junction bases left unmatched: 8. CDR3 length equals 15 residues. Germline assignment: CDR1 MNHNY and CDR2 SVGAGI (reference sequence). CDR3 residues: CASSSQRQGKETQYF. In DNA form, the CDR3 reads TGTGCCAGCAGTTCCCAGCGACAGGGAAAAGAGACCCAGTACTTC.

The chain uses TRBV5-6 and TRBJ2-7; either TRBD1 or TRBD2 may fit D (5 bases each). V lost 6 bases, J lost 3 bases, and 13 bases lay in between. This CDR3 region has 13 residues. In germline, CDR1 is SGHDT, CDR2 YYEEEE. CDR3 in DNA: TGTGCCAGCAACCAACGGGACGGCTACGAGCAGTACTTC. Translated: CASNQRDGYEQYF.